This TCR beta chain was profiled in a study of OX40 agonist ivuxolimab in advanced cancers. Background on the study: Intravenous ivuxolimab was administered to patients every 2 weeks at 0.01 to 10 mg/kg.

Autoimmune disease history or systemic immunosuppression barred patients. Blood got drawn at baseline, again on cycle 4 day 1, and then on cycle 7 day 1. Clones were read by immunoSEQ multiplex PCR, and TCRdb kept only the in-frame ones, dropping some. The data contain more than 80,000 clones, 91% of them singletons. With V trimmed by 4 bases and J by 3 bases, 8 bases remained unmatched. The CDR3 is 15 amino acids. Looked up from germline, CDR1 is SGHRS and CDR2 is YFSETQ. The chain has TRBV5-1 and TRBJ2-7; TRBD1 matches 9 bases. The sample here was CD4+ or CD8+ T cells sorted from blood, taken in a trial of the OX40 agonist ivuxolimab. The receptor was isolated from an adult with an advanced solid tumor such as melanoma, head and neck, liver or kidney cancer. The CDR3 sequence is CASSAGTGNFYEQYF. DNA of the CDR3: TGCGCCAGCAGCGCCGGGACAGGGAATTTCTACGAGCAGTACTTC.